Detailed here is one T cell receptor (beta chain). Antigen: not known. Likely a read error: the CDR3 ends without its conserved phenylalanine or tryptophan. Because the CDR3's place on the DNA is in doubt, the DNA is left out and the CDR3 is given as listed by TCRdb. This record belongs to a study of tumor-infiltrating lymphocytes in primary liver carcinoma. As for the study in general: The patients, men and women alike, were aged 30 to 69 years.

TCR beta cDNA was reverse-transcribed from around 0.55 ug of total RNA. The reaction used a constant-region primer and ProtoScript II reverse transcriptase. TCR beta libraries came from three nested multiplex PCR rounds using slightly modified ARM-PCR. A C-beta reverse primer was combined with TRBV1-TRBV30 forward primers in the first two PCR rounds, and each round had approximately 9 cycles. TCRdb used MiXCR to reprocess the multiplex PCR reads, holding one entry per CDR3 protein. The data show roughly 78,000 distinct CDR3 sequences, around 75% seen once. General observations from the study: Between tumor regions, pairs overlapped more than tumor-adjacent and tumor-blood pairs did. About 8-25% of top clones, no more, were shared by all five regions.

Taking about 18-31 mg of unsorted bulk tissue, the authors co-extracted RNA and DNA. The CDR3 numbers 15 amino acids, ends counted. Germline V gene data show CDR1 as SGHNT and CDR2 as YENEEA. The chain has TRBV11-3 and TRBJ2-1; TRBD2 is taken as the D call from the table, unchecked against the DNA. The source material was liver tumor tissue from sampling region 4. Regarding subset: tumor region T4, right-lateral pole. This receptor was obtained from a woman in her sixties with primary liver carcinoma and hepatitis B virus infection. The CDR3: CASSLGTSVKLEQLY.